The 19 T cell receptor beta chains below were found in one sample sequenced in a study of graft-versus-host responses after intestinal transplantation. These receptors are not linked to any known antigen. Profiling relied on immunoSEQ multiplex PCR, and the TCRdb table lists in-frame clones only, not all of them. Among about 110,000 clones listed, 90% to 95% were seen once. The sequencing here drew on unstimulated CD8+ T cells sorted from spleen or lymph node cells, taken before intestinal transplant. These receptors all come from a human donor who received an intestinal transplant.

V gene TRBV7-6 combines with J gene TRBJ1-4, with a tentative D call TRBD1 (6 bases). From germline, CDR1 is SGHVS and CDR2 FNYEAQ. This CDR3 comprises 16 residues. The V gene lost 2 bases and the J gene lost 8 bases, with 18 bases spanning the gap. The DNA for the CDR3 is TGTGCCAGCAGCTTAAGGGAAGGGGGTGATTTAGAAAAACTGTTTTTT. This translates into CASSLREGGDLEKLFF.

This chain links TRBV19 with TRBJ2-5, with TRBD1 as a possible D gene (6 bases). The J call may not be correct, given that the DNA end is closer to TRBJ2-7. Per the germline V gene, CDR1 is LNHDA and CDR2 is SQIVND (reference sequence). The CDR3 is 13 residues long. The CDR3 DNA reads TGTGCCAGTAGTAGTCGAACAGGGAACGAGCAGTACTTC. Residues: CASSSRTGNEQYF.

The genes are TRBV27 and TRBJ1-1; 8 bases align to TRBD1. The trim removed 1 base at V and 2 bases at J, leaving 3 bases unmatched. Germline loops: CDR1 MNHEY, CDR2 SMNVEV (reference sequence). This CDR3 spans 15 amino acids. Here the CDR3 reads CASSLFAGGNTEAFF. The CDR3 coding sequence is TGTGCCAGCAGTTTATTCGCAGGGGGCAACACTGAAGCTTTCTTT.

The table lists this clone with a few counts. This sample includes further DNA sequences coding for the same CDR3. The chain has TRBV19 and TRBJ1-5, with a tentative D call TRBD1 (6 bases). The germline gives CDR1 LNHDA, CDR2 SQIVND (reference sequence). The CDR3 contains 12 residues. V lost 5 bases, J lost 7 bases, and 9 bases lay in between. The CDR3 DNA is TGTGCCAGTAGTCTCGGGGGCCAGCCCCAGCATTTT. Translating gives CASSLGGQPQHF.

This clone appeared a single time. This chain uses TRBV30 with TRBJ2-7; 7 bases fit TRBD1. The CDR3 spans 13 residues. Germline V gives CDR1 GTSNPN, CDR2 SVGIG (reference sequence). The V segment lost 5 bases and the J segment 2 bases; nucleotides outside the gene matches: 6. This CDR3 reads CAWGQVTAYEQYF. The CDR3 bases are TGTGCCTGGGGACAGGTCACCGCCTACGAGCAGTACTTC.

This clone has just one count. V and J are TRBV25-1 and TRBJ1-6; 7 bases are a match to TRBD1. The CDR3 has 16 amino acids. Trimming removed 4 bases from V and 7 bases from J; junction bases left unmatched: 10. Per germline, CDR1 MGHDK and CDR2 SYGVNS. The CDR3 loop reads CASSGPGTELNSPLHF. The CDR3 DNA follows: TGTGCCAGCAGTGGCCCCGGGACAGAATTGAATTCACCCCTCCACTTT. Variable domain in full (rest from reference TRBV25-1 and TRBJ1-6): EADIYQTPRYLVIGTGKKITLECSQTMGHDKMYWYQQDPGMELHLIHYSYGVNSTEKGDLSSESTVSRIRTEHFPLTLESARPSHTSQYLCASSGPGTELNSPLHFGNGTRLTVT.

The chain has TRBV27 and TRBJ1-2; 10 positions agree with TRBD1. Trimming took 5 bases from V and 4 from J; bases not matched to a gene: 4. Germline-derived CDR1 and CDR2 are MNHEY and SMNVEV (reference sequence). This CDR3 is built from 14 residues. The CDR3 bases are TGTGCCAGCAGTCCGGGACAGGGGCTCTATGGCTACACCTTC. Amino acid sequence: CASSPGQGLYGYTF.

The J gene is TRBJ1-1, the V gene TRBV5-1; 8 nucleotides match TRBD1. The J segment lost 10 bases and the V segment lost 3 bases, leaving 8 bases of the junction unmatched. The CDR3 has 13 amino acids. Germline CDR1 SGHRS, CDR2 YFSETQ. The CDR3 is CASSYRTGSVAFF. CDR3 in DNA: TGCGCCAGCAGCTACAGGACAGGGTCGGTAGCTTTCTTT.

The chain recombines TRBV9 with TRBJ2-1, with 7 bases aligning to TRBD1. The V gene end was trimmed by 0 bases and the J gene end by 8 bases; junction bases not matched to a gene: 5. Germline CDR1 and CDR2: SGDLS and YYNGEE. This CDR3 is built from 14 residues. The CDR3: CASSVAGGTYEQFF. As DNA, the CDR3 is TGTGCCAGCAGCGTAGCAGGGGGTACTTATGAGCAGTTCTTC.

This clone was seen more than once but under ten times. This chain links TRBV7-9 with TRBJ1-3; the D is unclear. Trimming shortened V by 5 bases and J by 1 base, and 3 bases separated the two germline ends. This CDR3 is built from 12 residues. Germline values: CDR1 SEHNR, CDR2 FQNEAQ (reference sequence). CDR3 in DNA: TGTGCCAGCAGCGGATCTGGAAACACCATATATTTT. This translates into CASSGSGNTIYF.

The sample holds a few counts of this clone. This chain connects TRBV10-3 to TRBJ2-2; 7 nucleotides agree with TRBD1. Trimming at V came to 3 bases and at J to 9 bases, leaving 1 base not matched to a gene. Germline CDR1 is ENHRY and CDR2 is SYGVKD. There are 12 residues in the CDR3. The CDR3 coding sequence is TGTGCCATCAGTGAACAGGGGCGGGAGCTGTTTTTT. It codes for CAISEQGRELFF.

This CDR3 is CASSLEAAMDTQYF. For the CDR3, the DNA is TGTGCCAGCAGCTTAGAAGCGGCCATGGATACGCAGTATTTT. The chain carries TRBV7-9 and TRBJ2-3; tentatively, D is TRBD2 (5 bases). Trimming took 1 base from V and 6 from J, leaving 11 bases between them. This CDR3 spans 14 amino acids. Per germline, CDR1 SEHNR and CDR2 FQNEAQ (reference sequence).

This clone has a handful of counts. V gene TRBV6-1 combines with J gene TRBJ2-7; D gene uncertain. V dropped 0 bases and J dropped 3 bases, with 0 bases sitting between them. The CDR3 has 11 residues. Germline V lookup: CDR1 MNHNS, CDR2 SASEGT. CDR3 residues: CASSEAYEQYF. The CDR3 nucleotides read TGTGCCAGCAGTGAAGCCTACGAGCAGTACTTC.

This chain connects TRBV5-1 to TRBJ1-1; no clear D. Germline V gene lookup returns CDR1 SGHRS and CDR2 YFSETQ. The V and J ends lost 0 bases and 1 base respectively, with 4 bases between them. The CDR3 consists of 13 residues. The CDR3, as DNA: TGCGCCAGCAGCTTGGTTACGAACACTGAAGCTTTCTTT. As protein: CASSLVTNTEAFF.

CDR3 loop: CASSFFGTGPTDTQYF. CDR3 nucleotides: TGTGCCAGCAGCTTCTTCGGGACAGGCCCCACAGATACGCAGTATTTT. The rearrangement links TRBV5-8 to TRBJ2-3; 8 nucleotides match TRBD1. The CDR3 totals 16 residues. V lost 2 bases and J lost 2; bases outside the gene matches: 7. The germline V gene has CDR1 SGHTS and CDR2 YDEGEE.

This chain links TRBV29-1 with TRBJ2-4; tentative D call: TRBD2 (6 bases). This CDR3 region has 15 residues. Germline-derived CDR1 and CDR2 are SQVTM and ANQGSEA. V lost 0 bases, J lost 0 bases, and 9 bases lay in between. The CDR3 DNA is TGCAGCGTTGAAGATCGGGAGCTAGCCAAAAACATTCAGTACTTC. As protein: CSVEDRELAKNIQYF.

The V call is TRBV15, the J call TRBJ1-5; D is perhaps TRBD1 (5 bases). V shed 0 bases and J shed 4 bases, with 16 bases lying between them. The length of the CDR3 is 17 residues. Looked up from germline, CDR1 is LNHNV and CDR2 is YYDKDF (reference sequence). CDR3 nucleotide sequence: TGTGCCACCAGCAGAGATGCTGGGGGGTGGGGGAATCAGCCCCAGCATTTT. Translation gives CATSRDAGGWGNQPQHF.

The chain has TRBV30 and TRBJ2-3; D perhaps matches TRBD2 (5 bases). V dropped 2 bases and J dropped 0 bases, with 12 bases sitting between them. CDR1 and CDR2 (germline): GTSNPN, SVGIG (reference sequence). The CDR3 covers 15 residues. As DNA, the CDR3 is TGTGCCTGGAGTCGGAGGACCAGCAGCACAGATACGCAGTATTTT. Protein product: CAWSRRTSSTDTQYF.

In DNA, the CDR3 is TGTGCCAGCAGCTTAGGACTAGCGGGAGACTCAGATACGCAGTATTTT. It encodes CASSLGLAGDSDTQYF. This chain joins TRBV7-6 and TRBJ2-3; 12 nucleotides line up with TRBD2. Per germline, CDR1 SGHVS and CDR2 FNYEAQ. After removal of 1 base from V and 4 bases from J, the junction contained 3 bases not matched to a gene. The CDR3 has 16 amino acids.